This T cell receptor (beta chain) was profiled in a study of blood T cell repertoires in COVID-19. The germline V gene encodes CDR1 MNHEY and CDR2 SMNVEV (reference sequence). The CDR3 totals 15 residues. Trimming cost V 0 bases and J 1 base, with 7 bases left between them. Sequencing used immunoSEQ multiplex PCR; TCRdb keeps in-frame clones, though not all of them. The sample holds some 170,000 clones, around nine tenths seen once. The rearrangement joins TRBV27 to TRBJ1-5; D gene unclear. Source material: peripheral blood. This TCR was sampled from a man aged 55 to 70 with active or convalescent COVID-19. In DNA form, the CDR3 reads TGTGCCAGCAGTTTATCATCACAGAGCAATCAGCCCCAGCATTTT. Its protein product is CASSLSSQSNQPQHF.